This TCR beta chain is drawn from a study of shared T cell receptors in the human thymus. The table came from immunoSEQ multiplex PCR; TCRdb's copy has only in-frame clones and leaves some out. This table holds more than 550,000 clones, approximately 85% found once. The length of the CDR3 is 15 residues. Germline CDR1 reads LNHDA; CDR2 reads SQIVND (reference sequence). V lost 4 bases to trimming and J lost 1 base; unmatched junction nucleotides: 5. This sample was shared with a second study, whose subject was human thymus T cells. From that study: Resections were taken during corrective heart surgery, and the thymus tissue came from these.

The source of this sequence is a girl under two years old with a congenital heart defect. Material for sequencing was thymocytes. The chain joins TRBV19 to TRBJ1-2; 8 nucleotides align to TRBD1. The CDR3 DNA reads TGTGCCAGTAGTACCCCCAGGGGGCGTAACTATGGCTACACCTTC. Translated: CASSTPRGRNYGYTF. The whole variable domain, remainder taken from reference TRBV19 and TRBJ1-2, is DGGITQSPKYLFRKEGQNVTLSCEQNLNHDAMYWYRQDPGQGLRLIYYSQIVNDFQKGDIAEGYSVSREKKESFPLTVTSAQKNPTAFYLCASSTPRGRNYGYTFGSGTRLTVV.